This entry concerns a single T cell receptor (beta chain). This specimen belongs to a study of OX40 agonist ivuxolimab in advanced cancers. This CDR3 is built from 15 residues. Germline V gene lookup returns CDR1 KGHSH and CDR2 LQKENI. The assay was immunoSEQ multiplex PCR, and TCRdb's table has in-frame clones only and misses some. In the table there are 35,000 to 50,000 clones, 75% to 90% of which are singletons. This sequence was found in an adult with an advanced solid tumor such as melanoma, head and neck, liver or kidney cancer. V is TRBV18 and J is TRBJ2-5; the match to TRBD2 covers 12 bases. TRBJ2-7 matches the DNA end more closely, so the J call is doubtful. The sequences come from CD4+ or CD8+ T cells sorted from blood, collected in a trial of the OX40 agonist ivuxolimab. The CDR3 loop reads CASSYLAGGAYEQYF. CDR3 coding DNA: TGTGCCAGCTCGTACCTAGCGGGAGGGGCCTACGAGCAGTACTTC.